The 32 T cell receptor beta chains listed next were all sequenced from one sample in a study of T cells in lung cancer brain metastases. TCRdb's table, derived via immunoSEQ multiplex PCR, lists solely in-frame clones and lacks some. The table lists thousands of clones, over 75% of them singletons. The specimen was tumor tissue from the primary lung tumor. Receptors were obtained from a man between 45 and 60 years old with non-small cell lung cancer.

This clone was seen just once. This rearrangement joins TRBV6-1 to TRBJ2-3; TRBD1 aligns across 9 bases. The germline CDR1 and CDR2 sequences are MNHNS and SASEGT. The CDR3 totals 13 residues. V shed 10 bases and J 4 bases; nucleotides not matched to a gene: 6. The CDR3 DNA reads as TGTGCCACCATGACAGGGGGGTCAGATACGCAGTATTTT. Protein product: CATMTGGSDTQYF.

The chain uses TRBV5-1 and TRBJ2-7; 8 positions agree with TRBD1. The CDR3 is 15 amino acids. With V trimmed by 1 base and J by 2 bases, 5 bases remained unmatched. The V gene's germline CDR1 is SGHRS and CDR2 YFSETQ. DNA of the CDR3: TGCGCCAGCAGCTTGTTGGGGACAGGCCCCTACGAGCAGTACTTC. Amino acid sequence: CASSLLGTGPYEQYF. Together with reference TRBV5-1 and TRBJ2-7, the CDR3 gives the full variable domain: KAGVTQTPRYLIKTRGQQVTLSCSPISGHRSVSWYQQTPGQGLQFLFEYFSETQRNKGNFPGRFSGRQFSNSRSEMNVSTLELGDSALYLCASSLLGTGPYEQYFGPGTRLTVT.

The chain carries TRBV6-5 and TRBJ1-4, with D hard to call. CDR3 length equals 16 residues. The V end was cut by 2 bases, the J end by 7 bases, with 17 bases between. Germline V gene data show CDR1 as MNHEY and CDR2 as SVGAGI. In DNA, the CDR3 is TGTGCCAGCAGTTACGATACCTCTCAGAGCGGTGAAAAACTGTTTTTT. This gives the protein CASSYDTSQSGEKLFF.

V and J are TRBV5-1 and TRBJ2-1, with 9 bases matching TRBD2. The length of the CDR3 is 16 residues. The germline V gene encodes CDR1 SGHRS and CDR2 YFSETQ. J gave up 6 bases and V 0 bases, and 7 bases lay outside the gene matches. This chain's CDR3 is CASSLGPRGGLNEQFF. In DNA form, the CDR3 reads TGCGCCAGCAGCTTGGGGCCGCGGGGGGGCCTCAATGAGCAGTTCTTC. Full variable domain (remainder filled in from reference TRBV5-1 and TRBJ2-1): KAGVTQTPRYLIKTRGQQVTLSCSPISGHRSVSWYQQTPGQGLQFLFEYFSETQRNKGNFPGRFSGRQFSNSRSEMNVSTLELGDSALYLCASSLGPRGGLNEQFFGPGTRLTVL.

CDR3 bases: TGTGCCAGCAGCTCAAGTTGGGGGGGGGAGACCCAGTACTTC. Translated: CASSSSWGGETQYF. The chain links TRBV7-2 to TRBJ2-5, with 7 positions matching TRBD2. The CDR3 length is 14 residues. After removal of 4 bases from V and 5 bases from J, the junction contained 7 bases not matched to a gene. Germline V lookup: CDR1 SGHTA, CDR2 FQGNSA.

This chain joins TRBV11-2 and TRBJ1-4; tentatively, D is TRBD1 (5 bases). This CDR3 is 14 amino acids long. V was pared by 3 bases and J by 8 bases, with 13 bases between. Germline V gene sequence: CDR1 SGHAT, CDR2 FQNNGV. The CDR3 DNA is TGTGCCAGCAGCTTGTGGCAGGGTGGCGAAAAACTGTTTTTT. Its translation: CASSLWQGGEKLFF.

As for this clone: Other DNA sequences in this sample translate to the same CDR3. This chain connects TRBV1 to TRBJ1-5; TRBD1 is the table's D call, not checked against the DNA. TRBV1 is classified as a pseudogene. The CDR3 is made up of 23 amino acids. CDR3: CTSSQDQVRTGSDRMGDNQPQHF. The CDR3 DNA sequence: TGCACCAGCAGCCAAGATCAGGTCCGGACAGGGTCTGATCGTATGGGGGACAATCAGCCCCAGCATTTT.

The genes are TRBV9 and TRBJ2-1; 11 bases fit TRBD1. The CDR3 loop spans 16 amino acids. Trimming removed 0 bases from V and 4 bases from J; junction bases left unmatched: 3. The V gene's germline CDR1 is SGDLS and CDR2 YYNGEE. The CDR3 loop is CASSVAGQGGYNEQFF. CDR3 nucleotides: TGTGCCAGCAGCGTAGCGGGACAGGGGGGATACAATGAGCAGTTCTTC.

This clone appeared a few times. V usage is TRBV6-6 and J usage is TRBJ2-7; TRBD1 matches at 7 bases. The length of the CDR3 is 15 residues. The germline CDR1 and CDR2 sequences are MNHNY and SVGAGI (reference sequence). V gave up 6 bases and J gave up 2 bases; unmatched junction bases: 10. The CDR3 DNA reads TGTGCCAGCAGCCCCACCGGGACAGTAACCTACGAGCAGTACTTC. Translating gives CASSPTGTVTYEQYF.

The sample holds one count of this clone. The chain carries TRBV29-1 and TRBJ2-2; TRBD1 matches at 8 bases. J gave up 5 bases and V 4 bases, and 3 bases lay outside the gene matches. Looked up from germline, CDR1 is SQVTM and CDR2 is ANQGSEA. The CDR3 has 13 residues. As DNA, the CDR3 is TGCAGCGTTGGGACAGGGAGAACCGGGGAGCTGTTTTTT. Its translation is CSVGTGRTGELFF.

J is TRBJ1-4 and V is TRBV13; a possible D gene is TRBD1 (6 bases). The V gene lost 5 bases and the J gene lost 5 bases, with 15 bases spanning the gap. Germline CDR1 PRHDT, CDR2 FYEKMQ (reference sequence). This CDR3 has 15 residues. This CDR3 is CASSIKGGPNEKLFF. In nucleotides, the CDR3 is TGTGCCAGCAGCATCAAGGGGGGTCCGAATGAAAAACTGTTTTTT.

The chain joins TRBV5-1 to TRBJ1-1; no clear D gene. V was cut by 4 bases and J by 0 bases, with 10 bases left in between. Germline CDR1 SGHRS, CDR2 YFSETQ. This CDR3 contains 14 residues. CDR3 bases: TGCGCCAGCAGCACCAACCGGGTGAACACTGAAGCTTTCTTT. Amino acids: CASSTNRVNTEAFF.

The genes are TRBV7-9 and TRBJ2-3; 8 nucleotides match TRBD1. CDR3 size: 14 residues. V shed 4 bases, J shed 2 bases, and the junction held 2 bases outside the gene matches. Germline CDR1 is SEHNR and CDR2 is FQNEAQ (reference sequence). For the CDR3, the DNA is TGTGCCAGCAGCTCGGACAGGGACACAGATACGCAGTATTTT. It codes for CASSSDRDTDTQYF.

V and J are TRBV10-3 and TRBJ2-5; 12 nucleotides align to TRBD2. Germline V CDR1 and CDR2: ENHRY, SYGVKD. With V trimmed by 10 bases and J by 5 bases, 8 bases remained unmatched. This CDR3 spans 14 amino acids. CDR3 residues: CATSSGGASETQYF. The CDR3 nucleotides read TGTGCCACTTCTAGCGGGGGGGCTAGCGAGACCCAGTACTTC.

The rearrangement uses TRBV5-4 and TRBJ1-6; D is ambiguous. V dropped 1 base and J dropped 7 bases, with 9 bases sitting between them. The V gene's germline CDR1 is SGHNT and CDR2 YYREEE (reference sequence). This CDR3 has 14 amino acids. The CDR3 nucleotides are TGTGCCAGCAGCTTGTACAGCGCCAATTCACCCCTCCACTTT. Protein sequence: CASSLYSANSPLHF.

The chain combines TRBV30 with TRBJ2-3; D may be TRBD2 (6 bases). Between the trimmed V and J ends, which lost 1 base and 5 bases, there was a span of 13 bases. Germline V gene sequence: CDR1 GTSNPN, CDR2 SVGIG (reference sequence). The CDR3 spans 14 residues. CDR3 sequence (DNA): TGTGCCTGGAGTGGGGAGGTGTGGCAAGATACGCAGTATTTT. This encodes CAWSGEVWQDTQYF.

The chain carries TRBV14 and TRBJ1-1; possible D gene TRBD1, 5 bases. CDR3 length: 13 residues. The V gene lost 6 bases and the J gene lost 10 bases, with 18 bases spanning the gap. Germline CDR1 SGHDN, CDR2 FVKESK. The CDR3 DNA reads TGTGCCAGCAGTTATACCCCGGGGGTGGTAGCTTTCTTT. Its translation is CASSYTPGVVAFF.

The J gene is TRBJ2-5, the V gene TRBV5-4; TRBD1 matches 8 bases. The CDR3 is 13 residues long. The junction had 4 bases not matched to a gene; V was cut back by 4 bases and J by 5 bases. Germline assignment: CDR1 SGHNT and CDR2 YYREEE (reference sequence). The CDR3 DNA reads TGTGCCAGCAGCCCGACAGGGGTGGAGACCCAGTACTTC. Protein product: CASSPTGVETQYF.

The V and J genes are TRBV2 and TRBJ1-4; possibly TRBD1 for D (5 bases). The germline V and J ends were trimmed by 6 bases and 12 bases, with 11 bases remaining between them. CDR1 SNHLY and CDR2 FYNNEI come from the germline V gene. This CDR3 spans 11 amino acids. In DNA form, the CDR3 reads TGTGCCAGCAGAGGGACTTTACAACTGTTTTTT. This encodes CASRGTLQLFF.

The chain couples TRBV29-1 to TRBJ1-1; D gene ambiguous. Trimming cost V 4 bases and J 0 bases, with 6 bases left between them. Germline V gene data show CDR1 as SQVTM and CDR2 as ANQGSEA. This CDR3 has 12 amino acids. The CDR3 sequence is CSVGEVNTEAFF. CDR3 sequence (DNA): TGCAGCGTTGGAGAAGTGAACACTGAAGCTTTCTTT.

This clone has a single count. V and J are TRBV15 and TRBJ1-6; tentative D call: TRBD1 (6 bases). This CDR3 region has 15 residues. V was shortened by 0 bases and J by 10 bases, with 13 bases between the two germline ends. Germline V CDR1 and CDR2: LNHNV, YYDKDF (reference sequence). CDR3 DNA: TGTGCCACCAGCAGAGATCCGACAGGCCGCTCACCCCTCCACTTT. It yields the protein CATSRDPTGRSPLHF.

This chain links TRBV5-1 with TRBJ2-5, with a weak D call TRBD1 (5 bases). Germline V gene data show CDR1 as SGHRS and CDR2 as YFSETQ. The CDR3 has 14 amino acids. V was cut by 6 bases and J by 2 bases, with 14 bases left in between. CDR3: CASNQTDSQETQYF. CDR3 DNA: TGCGCCAGCAACCAGACTGACAGTCAAGAGACCCAGTACTTC.

The CDR3 loop reads CATSRQFGQGRETQYF. The CDR3 bases are TGTGCCACCAGCAGACAATTCGGACAGGGTCGCGAGACCCAGTACTTC. V gene TRBV15 combines with J gene TRBJ2-5, with 8 bases that match TRBD1. V was pared by 2 bases and J by 5 bases, with 10 bases of the junction left unmatched. Germline V gene sequence: CDR1 LNHNV, CDR2 YYDKDF (reference sequence). The CDR3 runs to 16 residues.

The rearrangement uses TRBV12-5 and TRBJ2-1, with a weak D call TRBD1 (6 bases). CDR1 and CDR2 from the germline V gene are LGHNT and FRNRAP. This CDR3 has 14 amino acids. Trimming cost V 4 bases and J 12 bases, with 19 bases left between them. The DNA for the CDR3 is TGTGCTAGTGGTTCAATCAACAGGGTAAAGGGGCAGTTCTTC. Its protein is CASGSINRVKGQFF.

This rearrangement joins TRBV9 to TRBJ1-3, with a weak D call TRBD1 (6 bases). Germline lookup yields CDR1 SGDLS and CDR2 YYNGEE. CDR3 size: 17 residues. V was cut by 0 bases and J by 0 bases, with 13 bases left in between. CDR3 DNA sequence: TGTGCCAGCAGCGTAGGACAGGTTGCCCTCTCTGGAAACACCATATATTTT. Protein: CASSVGQVALSGNTIYF.

This chain connects TRBV7-8 to TRBJ1-1; unclear D gene. The CDR3 contains 14 residues. Germline CDR1 reads SGHVS; CDR2 reads FQNEAQ. V was pared by 2 bases and J by 0 bases, with 7 bases between. The CDR3 DNA reads as TGTGCCAGCAGCTTATCCAGGTTGAACACTGAAGCTTTCTTT. Translation: CASSLSRLNTEAFF.

Regarding this clone: Other DNA sequences in this sample translate to the same CDR3. The chain has TRBV7-8 and TRBJ2-3, with 9 bases that match TRBD2. V dropped 5 bases and J dropped 5; count of bases not matched to a gene: 8. Germline CDR1 is SGHVS and CDR2 is FQNEAQ. The CDR3 runs 15 residues. CDR3 residues: CASSLRGGGVDTQYF. The CDR3 DNA is TGTGCCAGCAGCCTAAGGGGCGGGGGGGTAGATACGCAGTATTTT.

The rearrangement links TRBV6-1 to TRBJ1-6; possibly TRBD1 for D (6 bases). Germline CDR1 is MNHNS and CDR2 is SASEGT. Trimming pared 2 bases from V and 10 bases from J, leaving 15 bases between. The CDR3 length is 15 residues. The CDR3 loop is CASSEIVRGGSPLHF. The CDR3 region has the DNA TGTGCCAGCAGTGAAATCGTCAGGGGTGGATCACCCCTCCACTTT.

V is TRBV19 and J is TRBJ1-2; 8 bases match TRBD1. Germline-derived CDR1 and CDR2 are LNHDA and SQIVND (reference sequence). The CDR3 totals 18 residues. V lost 6 bases and J lost 2; bases outside the gene matches: 17. The CDR3 spells CASRFLPDRGKTNYGYTF. CDR3 nucleotides: TGTGCCAGTAGATTTCTACCCGACAGGGGAAAAACGAACTATGGCTACACCTTC. The whole variable domain, remainder taken from reference TRBV19 and TRBJ1-2, is DGGITQSPKYLFRKEGQNVTLSCEQNLNHDAMYWYRQDPGQGLRLIYYSQIVNDFQKGDIAEGYSVSREKKESFPLTVTSAQKNPTAFYLCASRFLPDRGKTNYGYTFGSGTRLTVV.

The rearrangement uses TRBV9 and TRBJ2-7, with TRBD1 matching 10 bases. The CDR3 extends over 18 amino acids. V dropped 2 bases and J dropped 1; count of bases not matched to a gene: 12. Germline values: CDR1 SGDLS, CDR2 YYNGEE. The CDR3 DNA sequence: TGTGCCAGCAGCGTCGGAGGGGGACAGGGGATTTTATCCTACGAGCAGTACTTC. Protein product: CASSVGGGQGILSYEQYF.

V usage is TRBV30 and J usage is TRBJ2-5, with a possible D match to TRBD2 (6 bases). CDR3 length equals 15 residues. The ends were cut back, 0 bases at V and 5 bases at J, with 16 bases in the middle. The germline CDR1 and CDR2 sequences are GTSNPN and SVGIG (reference sequence). CDR3 nucleotide sequence: TGTGCCTGGAGTGTACCGGGATATGGAGGGGAGACCCAGTACTTC. Residues: CAWSVPGYGGETQYF. Combining the CDR3 with reference TRBV30 and TRBJ2-5 gives the whole variable domain SQTIHQWPATLVQPVGSPLSLECTVEGTSNPNLYWYRQAAGRGLQLLFYSVGIGQISSEVPQNLSASRPQDRQFILSSKKLLLSDSGFYLCAWSVPGYGGETQYFGPGTRLLVL.

CDR3 nucleotide sequence: TGTGCCAGCAGTGAAGGCGAGTTCGGGACCCAGTACTTC. Its translation is CASSEGEFGTQYF. The gene calls are TRBV2 and TRBJ2-5; no definite D call. CDR3 length: 13 residues. The ends were cut back, 1 base at V and 7 bases at J, with 10 bases in the middle. Germline assignment: CDR1 SNHLY and CDR2 FYNNEI. The variable domain in full, completed from reference TRBV2 and TRBJ2-5, reads EPEVTQTPSHQVTQMGQEVILRCVPISNHLYFYWYRQILGQKVEFLVSFYNNEISEKSEIFDDQFSVERPDGSNFTLKIRSTKLEDSAMYFCASSEGEFGTQYFGPGTRLLVL.